This T cell receptor beta chain was recorded in a study of a mutant IDH1 vaccine in newly diagnosed glioma. Study at large: Males made up 62.5% and females 37.5% of treated patients, whose mean age was around 41 years.

The CDR3 spans 17 residues. J gave up 1 base and V 3 bases, and 7 bases lay outside the gene matches. The germline V gene has CDR1 MNHEY and CDR2 SMNVEV (reference sequence). Time point reported: week 35, safety follow-up. A 20-mer mutant IDH1 peptide at 300 ug was injected subcutaneously with topical imiquimod. Concerning this clone itself: What it recognizes is unknown.

TCRdb keeps only in-frame clones here, not all; method: immunoSEQ multiplex PCR. The table lists tens of thousands of clones, less than 80% of them singletons. The specimen was PBMCs, collected from a glioma patient whose treatment included an IDH1 peptide vaccine. This chain uses TRBV27 with TRBJ2-7, with 12 nucleotides matching TRBD1. The clonotype originates from a man in his forties with glioma. CDR3 DNA sequence: TGTGCCAGCAGTTTTGTGGGACAGGGGGCGATTTCCTACGAGCAGTACTTC. The encoded protein is CASSFVGQGAISYEQYF.